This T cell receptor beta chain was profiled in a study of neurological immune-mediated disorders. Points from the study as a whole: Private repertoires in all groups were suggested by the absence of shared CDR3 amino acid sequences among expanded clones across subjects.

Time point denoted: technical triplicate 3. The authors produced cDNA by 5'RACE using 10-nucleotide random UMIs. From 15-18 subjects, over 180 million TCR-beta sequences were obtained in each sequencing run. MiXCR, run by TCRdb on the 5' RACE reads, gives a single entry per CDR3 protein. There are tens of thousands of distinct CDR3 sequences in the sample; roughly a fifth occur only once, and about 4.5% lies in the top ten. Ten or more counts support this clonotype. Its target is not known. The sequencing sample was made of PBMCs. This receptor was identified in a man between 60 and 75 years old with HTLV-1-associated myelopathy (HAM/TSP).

In DNA, the CDR3 is TGCGCCAGCAGCTTGGCGGGACAGGGCGCTGGAAACACCATATATTTT. Translated, it gives CASSLAGQGAGNTIYF. This chain joins TRBV5-1 and TRBJ1-3; 9 bases line up with TRBD1. This CDR3 has 16 residues. V dropped 0 bases and J dropped 2; count of bases not matched to a gene: 3. CDR1 is SGHRS and CDR2 is YFSETQ in the germline V gene.